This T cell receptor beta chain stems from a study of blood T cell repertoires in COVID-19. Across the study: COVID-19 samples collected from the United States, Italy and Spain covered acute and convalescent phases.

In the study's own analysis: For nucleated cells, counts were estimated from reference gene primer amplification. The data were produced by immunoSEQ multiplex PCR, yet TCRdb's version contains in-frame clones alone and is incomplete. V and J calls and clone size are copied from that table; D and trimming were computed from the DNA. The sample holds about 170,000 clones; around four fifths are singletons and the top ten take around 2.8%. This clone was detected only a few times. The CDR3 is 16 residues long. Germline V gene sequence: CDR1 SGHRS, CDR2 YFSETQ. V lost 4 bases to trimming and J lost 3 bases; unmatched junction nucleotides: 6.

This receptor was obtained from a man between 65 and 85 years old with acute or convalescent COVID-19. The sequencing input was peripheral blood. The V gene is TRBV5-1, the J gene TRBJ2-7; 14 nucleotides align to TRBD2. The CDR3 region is CASSGGTSGSNYEQYF. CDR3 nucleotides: TGCGCCAGCAGCGGAGGGACTAGCGGGAGTAACTACGAGCAGTACTTC. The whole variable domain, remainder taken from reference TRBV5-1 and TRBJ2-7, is KAGVTQTPRYLIKTRGQQVTLSCSPISGHRSVSWYQQTPGQGLQFLFEYFSETQRNKGNFPGRFSGRQFSNSRSEMNVSTLELGDSALYLCASSGGTSGSNYEQYFGPGTRLTVT.